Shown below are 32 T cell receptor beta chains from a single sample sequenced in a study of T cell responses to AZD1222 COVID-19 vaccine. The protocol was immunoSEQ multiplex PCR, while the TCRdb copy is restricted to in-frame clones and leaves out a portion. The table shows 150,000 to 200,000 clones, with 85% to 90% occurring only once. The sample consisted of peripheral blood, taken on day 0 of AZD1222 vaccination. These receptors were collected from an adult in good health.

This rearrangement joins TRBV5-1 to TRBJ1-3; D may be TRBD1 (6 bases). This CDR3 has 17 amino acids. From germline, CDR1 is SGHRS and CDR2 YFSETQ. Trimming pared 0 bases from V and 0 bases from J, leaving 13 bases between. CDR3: CASSLEGGGYSGNTIYF. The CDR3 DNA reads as TGCGCCAGCAGCTTGGAAGGGGGTGGCTACTCTGGAAACACCATATATTTT.

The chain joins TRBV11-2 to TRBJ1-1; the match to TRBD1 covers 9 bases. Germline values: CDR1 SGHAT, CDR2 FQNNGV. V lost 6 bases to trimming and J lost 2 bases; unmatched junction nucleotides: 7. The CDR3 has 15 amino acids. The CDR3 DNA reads TGTGCCAGCAGTCTACAGGGGGCCCGAAACACTGAAGCTTTCTTT. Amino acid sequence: CASSLQGARNTEAFF.

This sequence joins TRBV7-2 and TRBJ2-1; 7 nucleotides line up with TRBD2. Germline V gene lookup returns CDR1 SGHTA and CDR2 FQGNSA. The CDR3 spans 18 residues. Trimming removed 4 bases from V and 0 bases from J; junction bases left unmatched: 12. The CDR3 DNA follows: TGTGCCAGCAGCTCAATGGGGAGGGAGCGGGGCTCCTACAATGAGCAGTTCTTC. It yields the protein CASSSMGRERGSYNEQFF.

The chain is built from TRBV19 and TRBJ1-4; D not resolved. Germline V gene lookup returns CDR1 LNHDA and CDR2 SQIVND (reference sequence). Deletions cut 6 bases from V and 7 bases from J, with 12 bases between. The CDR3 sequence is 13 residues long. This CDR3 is CASRMIDGEKLFF. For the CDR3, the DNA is TGTGCCAGTAGGATGATAGACGGTGAAAAACTGTTTTTT. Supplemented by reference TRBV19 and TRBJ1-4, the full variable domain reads DGGITQSPKYLFRKEGQNVTLSCEQNLNHDAMYWYRQDPGQGLRLIYYSQIVNDFQKGDIAEGYSVSREKKESFPLTVTSAQKNPTAFYLCASRMIDGEKLFFGSGTQLSVL.

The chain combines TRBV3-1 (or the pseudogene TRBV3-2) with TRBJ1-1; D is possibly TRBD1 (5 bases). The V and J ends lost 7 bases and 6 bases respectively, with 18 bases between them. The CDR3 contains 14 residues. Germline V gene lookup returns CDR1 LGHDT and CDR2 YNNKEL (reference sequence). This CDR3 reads CASNLGGVGAEAFF. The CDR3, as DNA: TGTGCCAGCAACCTGGGGGGGGTAGGCGCTGAAGCTTTCTTT.

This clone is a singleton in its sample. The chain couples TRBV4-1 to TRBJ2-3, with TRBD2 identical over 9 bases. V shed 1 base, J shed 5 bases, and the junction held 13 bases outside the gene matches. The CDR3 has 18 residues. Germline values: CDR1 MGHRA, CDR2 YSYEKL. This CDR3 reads CASSQVGSAGGRRDTQYF. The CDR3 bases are TGCGCCAGCAGCCAAGTAGGGTCAGCGGGAGGTCGTCGAGATACGCAGTATTTT.

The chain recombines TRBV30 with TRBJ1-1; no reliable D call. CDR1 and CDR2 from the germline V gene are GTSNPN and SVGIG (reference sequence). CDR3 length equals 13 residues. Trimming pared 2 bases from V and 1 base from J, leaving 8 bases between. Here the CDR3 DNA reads TGTGCCTGGAGTAGTGCGGCGAACACTGAAGCTTTCTTT. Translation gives CAWSSAANTEAFF.

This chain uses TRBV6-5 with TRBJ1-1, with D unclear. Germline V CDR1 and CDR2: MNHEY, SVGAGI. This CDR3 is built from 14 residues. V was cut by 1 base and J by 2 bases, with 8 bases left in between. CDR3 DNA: TGTGCCAGCAGTTACTTACAGTACAACACTGAAGCTTTCTTT. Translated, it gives CASSYLQYNTEAFF.

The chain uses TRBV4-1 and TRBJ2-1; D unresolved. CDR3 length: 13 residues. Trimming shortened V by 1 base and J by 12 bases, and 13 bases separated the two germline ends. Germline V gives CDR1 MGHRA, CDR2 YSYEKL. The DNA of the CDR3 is TGCGCCAGCAGCCAAGCCCTACCAGGCAGGCAGTTCTTC. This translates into CASSQALPGRQFF.

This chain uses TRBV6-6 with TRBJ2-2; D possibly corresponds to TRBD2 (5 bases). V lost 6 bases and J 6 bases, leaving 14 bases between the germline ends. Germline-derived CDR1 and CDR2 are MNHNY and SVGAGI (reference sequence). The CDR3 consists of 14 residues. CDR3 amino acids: CASSPELVSGELFF. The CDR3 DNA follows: TGTGCCAGCAGCCCTGAACTAGTGTCCGGGGAGCTGTTTTTT.

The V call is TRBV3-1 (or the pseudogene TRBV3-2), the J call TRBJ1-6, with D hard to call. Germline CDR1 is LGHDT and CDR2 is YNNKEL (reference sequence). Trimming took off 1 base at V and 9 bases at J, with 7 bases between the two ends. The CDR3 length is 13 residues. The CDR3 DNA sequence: TGTGCCAGCAGCCAAGGGGTAAGTTCACCCCTCCACTTT. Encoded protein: CASSQGVSSPLHF.

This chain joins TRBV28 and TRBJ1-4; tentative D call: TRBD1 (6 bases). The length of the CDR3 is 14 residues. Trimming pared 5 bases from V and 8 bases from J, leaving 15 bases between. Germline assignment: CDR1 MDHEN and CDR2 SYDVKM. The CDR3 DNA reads TGTGCCAGCAGTATATCCGGGACACGGGAAAAACTGTTTTTT. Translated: CASSISGTREKLFF. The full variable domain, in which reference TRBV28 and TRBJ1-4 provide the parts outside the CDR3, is DVKVTQSSRYLVKRTGEKVFLECVQDMDHENMFWYRQDPGLGLRLIYFSYDVKMKEKGDIPEGYSVSREKKERFSLILESASTNQTSMYLCASSISGTREKLFFGSGTQLSVL.

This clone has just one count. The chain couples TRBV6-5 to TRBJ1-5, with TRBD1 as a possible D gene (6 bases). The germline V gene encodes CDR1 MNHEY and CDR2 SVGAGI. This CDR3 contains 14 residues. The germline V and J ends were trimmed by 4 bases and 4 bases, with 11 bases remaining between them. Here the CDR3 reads CASSSGAGNQPQHF. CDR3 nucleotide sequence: TGTGCCAGCAGTTCAGGGGCGGGAAATCAGCCCCAGCATTTT.

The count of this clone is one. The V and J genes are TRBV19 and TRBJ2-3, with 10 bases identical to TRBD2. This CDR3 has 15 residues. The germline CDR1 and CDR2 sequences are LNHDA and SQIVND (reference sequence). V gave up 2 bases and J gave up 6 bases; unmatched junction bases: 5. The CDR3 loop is CASSITSGKGDTQYF. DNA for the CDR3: TGTGCCAGTAGTATAACTAGCGGGAAAGGGGATACGCAGTATTTT.

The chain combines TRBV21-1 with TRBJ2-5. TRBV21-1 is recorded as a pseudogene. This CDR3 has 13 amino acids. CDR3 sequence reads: CASRTEDQETQYF. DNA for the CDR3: TGTGCCAGCAGAACAGAGGATCAAGAGACCCAGTACTTC.

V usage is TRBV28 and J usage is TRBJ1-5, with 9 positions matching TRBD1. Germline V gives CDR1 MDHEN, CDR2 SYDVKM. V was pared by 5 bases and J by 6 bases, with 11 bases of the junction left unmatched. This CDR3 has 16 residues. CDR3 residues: CASSPSGQGRGQPQHF. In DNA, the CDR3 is TGTGCCAGCAGTCCCTCGGGACAGGGCCGGGGTCAGCCCCAGCATTTT.

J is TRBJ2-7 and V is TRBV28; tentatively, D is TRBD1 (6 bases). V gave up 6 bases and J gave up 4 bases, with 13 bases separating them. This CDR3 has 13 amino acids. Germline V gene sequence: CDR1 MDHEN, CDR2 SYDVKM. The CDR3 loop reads CASRGQGKYEQYV. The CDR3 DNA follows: TGTGCCAGCAGGGGGCAGGGGAAATACGAGCAGTACGTC.

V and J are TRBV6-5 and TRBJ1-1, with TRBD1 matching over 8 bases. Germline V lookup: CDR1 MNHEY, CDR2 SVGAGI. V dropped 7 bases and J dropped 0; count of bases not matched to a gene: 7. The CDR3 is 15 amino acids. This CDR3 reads CASKGQAKMNTEAFF. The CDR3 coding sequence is TGTGCCAGCAAGGGACAGGCGAAAATGAACACTGAAGCTTTCTTT.

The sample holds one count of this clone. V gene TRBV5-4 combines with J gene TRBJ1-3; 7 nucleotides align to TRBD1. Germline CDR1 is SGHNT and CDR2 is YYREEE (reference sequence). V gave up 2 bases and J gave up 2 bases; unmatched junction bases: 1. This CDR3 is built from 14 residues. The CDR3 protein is CASSFQGAGNTIYF. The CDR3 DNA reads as TGTGCCAGCAGCTTCCAGGGGGCTGGAAACACCATATATTTT.

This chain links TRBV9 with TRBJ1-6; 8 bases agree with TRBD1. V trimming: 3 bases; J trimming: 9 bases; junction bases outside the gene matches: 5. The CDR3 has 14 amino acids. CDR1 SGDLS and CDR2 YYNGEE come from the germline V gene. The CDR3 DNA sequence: TGTGCCAGCAGCGCCTCCGGGACAGGTTCACCCCTCCACTTT. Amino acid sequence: CASSASGTGSPLHF. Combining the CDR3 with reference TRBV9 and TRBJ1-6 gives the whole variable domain DSGVTQTPKHLITATGQRVTLRCSPRSGDLSVYWYQQSLDQGLQFLIQYYNGEERAKGNILERFSAQQFPDLHSELNLSSLELGDSALYFCASSASGTGSPLHFGNGTRLTVT.

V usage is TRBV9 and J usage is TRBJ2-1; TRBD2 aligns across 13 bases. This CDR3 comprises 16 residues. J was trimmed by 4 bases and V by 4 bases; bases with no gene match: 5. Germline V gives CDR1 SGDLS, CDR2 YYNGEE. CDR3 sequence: CASSLSTSGGYNEQFF. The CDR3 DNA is TGTGCCAGCAGCTTGTCGACTAGCGGGGGGTACAATGAGCAGTTCTTC.

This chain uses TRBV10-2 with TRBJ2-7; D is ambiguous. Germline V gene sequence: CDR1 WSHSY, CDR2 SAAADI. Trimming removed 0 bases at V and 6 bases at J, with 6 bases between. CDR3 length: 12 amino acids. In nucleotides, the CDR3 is TGCGCCAGCAGTGAGTCAGGGATCGAGCAGTACTTC. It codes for CASSESGIEQYF.

The CDR3 sequence: CASSVDSSRGGNTIYF. In DNA, the CDR3 is TGTGCCAGCAGCGTTGACTCCTCTCGGGGAGGAAACACCATATATTTT. The chain employs TRBV9 and TRBJ1-3; D remains ambiguous. The V end lost 2 bases, the J end lost 4 bases, and 16 bases lay between the germline ends. The germline V gene has CDR1 SGDLS and CDR2 YYNGEE. This CDR3 has 16 residues.

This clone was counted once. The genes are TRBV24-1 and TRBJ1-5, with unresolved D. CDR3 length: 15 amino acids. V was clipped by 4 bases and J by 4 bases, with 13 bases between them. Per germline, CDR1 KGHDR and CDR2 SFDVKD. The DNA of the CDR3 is TGTGCCACCAGTGACCAAAGCGGAGGAAATCAGCCCCAGCATTTT. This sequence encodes CATSDQSGGNQPQHF.

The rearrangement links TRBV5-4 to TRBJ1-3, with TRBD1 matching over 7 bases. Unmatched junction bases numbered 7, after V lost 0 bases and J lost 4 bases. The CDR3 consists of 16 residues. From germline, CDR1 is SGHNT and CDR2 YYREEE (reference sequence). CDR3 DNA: TGTGCCAGCAGCTTGGTAGGGGACAGCAGGGGAAACACCATATATTTT. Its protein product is CASSLVGDSRGNTIYF.

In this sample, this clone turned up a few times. The CDR3: CASSSRDPSQPQHF. CDR3 coding DNA: TGTGCCAGCAGCTCCCGTGACCCCAGTCAGCCCCAGCATTTT. This chain joins TRBV7-8 and TRBJ1-5, with D uncertain. V lost 4 bases to trimming and J lost 6 bases, with 13 bases between them. The CDR3 totals 14 residues. Germline loops: CDR1 SGHVS, CDR2 FQNEAQ.

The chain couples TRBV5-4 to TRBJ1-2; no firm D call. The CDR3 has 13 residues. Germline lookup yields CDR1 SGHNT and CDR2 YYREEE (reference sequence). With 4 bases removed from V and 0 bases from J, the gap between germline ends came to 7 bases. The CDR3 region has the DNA TGTGCCAGCAGCGAAGACCCTAACTATGGCTACACCTTC. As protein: CASSEDPNYGYTF.

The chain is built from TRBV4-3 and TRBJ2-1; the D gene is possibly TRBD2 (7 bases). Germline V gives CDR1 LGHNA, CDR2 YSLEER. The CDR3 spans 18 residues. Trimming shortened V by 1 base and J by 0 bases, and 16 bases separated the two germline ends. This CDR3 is CASSQAGAGEYSYNEQFF. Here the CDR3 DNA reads TGCGCCAGCAGCCAAGCGGGGGCGGGAGAGTACTCCTACAATGAGCAGTTCTTC.

The CDR3: CASSGEGLNTEAFF. CDR3 sequence (DNA): TGTGCCAGCAGTGGGGAGGGTTTGAACACTGAAGCTTTCTTT. The gene calls are TRBV2 and TRBJ1-1; no firm D call. The CDR3 sequence is 14 residues long. Deletions cut 4 bases from V and 0 bases from J, with 9 bases between. The V gene's germline CDR1 is SNHLY and CDR2 FYNNEI. The variable domain in full, completed from reference TRBV2 and TRBJ1-1, reads EPEVTQTPSHQVTQMGQEVILRCVPISNHLYFYWYRQILGQKVEFLVSFYNNEISEKSEIFDDQFSVERPDGSNFTLKIRSTKLEDSAMYFCASSGEGLNTEAFFGQGTRLTVV.

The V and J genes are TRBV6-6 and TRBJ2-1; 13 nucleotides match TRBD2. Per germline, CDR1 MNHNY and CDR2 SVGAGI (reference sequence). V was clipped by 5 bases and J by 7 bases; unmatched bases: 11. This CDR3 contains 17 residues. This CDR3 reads CASSPMRTSGSWNEQFF. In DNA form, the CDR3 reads TGTGCCAGCAGTCCCATGAGGACTAGCGGGAGTTGGAATGAGCAGTTCTTC.

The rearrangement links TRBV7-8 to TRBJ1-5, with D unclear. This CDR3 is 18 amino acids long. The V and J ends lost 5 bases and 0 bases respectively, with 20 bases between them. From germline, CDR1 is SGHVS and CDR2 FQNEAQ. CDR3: CASSPTSRGSYSNQPQHF. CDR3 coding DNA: TGTGCCAGCAGCCCTACCTCCCGCGGATCCTATAGCAATCAGCCCCAGCATTTT.

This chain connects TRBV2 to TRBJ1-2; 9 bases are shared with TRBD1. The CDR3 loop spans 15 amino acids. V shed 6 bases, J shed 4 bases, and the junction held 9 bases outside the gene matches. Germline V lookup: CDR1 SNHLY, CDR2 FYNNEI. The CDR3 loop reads CASSRTGATLYGYTF. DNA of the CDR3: TGTGCCAGCAGCCGGACAGGGGCAACCCTCTATGGCTACACCTTC.